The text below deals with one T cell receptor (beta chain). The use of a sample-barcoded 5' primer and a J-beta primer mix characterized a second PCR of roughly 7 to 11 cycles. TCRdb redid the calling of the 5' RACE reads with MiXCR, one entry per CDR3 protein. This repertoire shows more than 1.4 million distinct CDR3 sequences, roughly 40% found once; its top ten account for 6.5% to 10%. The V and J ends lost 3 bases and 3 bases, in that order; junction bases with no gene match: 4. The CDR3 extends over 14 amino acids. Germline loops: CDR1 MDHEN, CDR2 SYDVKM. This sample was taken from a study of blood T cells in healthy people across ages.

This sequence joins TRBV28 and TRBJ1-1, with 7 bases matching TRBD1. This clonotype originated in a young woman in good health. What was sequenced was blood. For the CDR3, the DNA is TGTGCCAGCAGTTTCCGGCAGGGGGACACTGAAGCTTTCTTT. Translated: CASSFRQGDTEAFF.